These T cell receptor beta chains were read from a single sample in a study of T cells in localized non-small cell lung cancer. TCRdb's copy holds only in-frame clones and misses some; the assay was immunoSEQ multiplex PCR. The sample has approximately 83,000 clones, around 89% seen once; the top ten hold 20% to 25%. The specimen comprised peripheral blood, sampled before any cancer treatment. These TCRs come from a woman aged 35 to 70 with stage I squamous cell lung carcinoma. CDR3s include the opening cysteine and the closing phenylalanine or tryptophan. A D gene is named only where the DNA matches it firmly. Expanded clones are given a class, and other clones once, few, many or no size at all.

CDR3: CASSPGGSLNTEAFF; DNA: TGCGCCAGCAGCCCCGGGGGCAGCCTTAACACTGAAGCTTTCTTT; V: TRBV5-1; J: TRBJ1-1; D: -; size: -
CDR3: CASSTQLGTGFSPLHF; DNA: TGTGCCAGTAGTACTCAACTCGGGACAGGGTTCTCACCCCTCCACTTT; V: TRBV19; J: TRBJ1-6; D: TRBD1; size: -
CDR3: CSARVTVEAFF; DNA: TGCAGTGCTAGAGTAACTGTGGAAGCTTTCTTT; V: TRBV20-1; J: TRBJ1-1; D: -; size: -
CDR3: CASIGRDSSSGNTIYF; DNA: TGTGCCAGTATCGGCCGGGACAGTAGCTCTGGAAACACCATATATTTT; V: TRBV19; J: TRBJ1-3; D: TRBD1; size: -
CDR3: CASSFWTGRRTEAFF; DNA: TGTGCCAGCAGCTTTTGGACAGGGCGAAGAACTGAAGCTTTCTTT; V: TRBV7-9; J: TRBJ1-1; D: TRBD1; size: -
CDR3: CASSLSGQGNYGYTF; DNA: TGTGCCAGCAGCTTGTCGGGACAGGGTAACTATGGCTACACCTTC; V: TRBV5-4; J: TRBJ1-2; D: TRBD1; size: -
CDR3: CASREGGQMNTEAFF; DNA: TGCGCCAGCAGAGAAGGGGGACAGATGAACACTGAAGCTTTCTTT; V: TRBV5-1; J: TRBJ1-1; D: TRBD1; size: -
CDR3: CASSSRSYSGNTIYF; DNA: TGTGCCAGCAGCTCCCGGAGTTACTCTGGAAACACCATATATTTT; V: TRBV7-9; J: TRBJ1-3; D: -; size: -
CDR3: CASSKVARGQYF; DNA: TGTGCCAGCAGCAAGGTCGCCAGGGGGCAGTACTTC; V: TRBV21-1; J: TRBJ2-7; D: -; size: -
CDR3: CASSEQAGNVQYF; DNA: TGTGCCAGCAGCGAACAGGCGGGGAACGTTCAGTACTTC; V: TRBV7-9; J: TRBJ2-4; D: -; size: once
CDR3: CAIREFLSSYNEQFF; DNA: TGTGCCATCAGGGAATTTCTGAGCTCCTACAATGAGCAGTTCTTC; V: TRBV10-3; J: TRBJ2-1; D: -; size: -
CDR3: CASSTGQGNQPQHF; DNA: TGTGCCAGCAGCACGGGACAGGGCAATCAGCCCCAGCATTTT; V: TRBV5-6; J: TRBJ1-5; D: TRBD1; size: -
CDR3: CASSPGVQQETQYF; DNA: TGCGCCAGCAGCCCCGGAGTTCAGCAAGAGACCCAGTACTTC; V: TRBV5-1; J: TRBJ2-5; D: -; size: -
CDR3: CAWSVGGGNEQYF; DNA: TGTGCCTGGAGTGTAGGGGGGGGTAACGAGCAGTACTTC; V: TRBV30; J: TRBJ2-7; D: -; size: -
CDR3: CASSDSGGITDTQYF; DNA: TGTGCCAGCAGTGACAGCGGGGGGATTACAGATACGCAGTATTTT; V: TRBV25-1; J: TRBJ2-3; D: TRBD2; size: -
CDR3: CASRGHSSYEQYF; DNA: TGTGCCAGCAGGGGACACAGCTCCTACGAGCAGTACTTC; V: TRBV7-8; J: TRBJ2-7; D: -; size: -
CDR3: CASSRAGQNYGYTF; DNA: TGTGCCAGCTCTAGGGCGGGACAGAACTATGGCTACACCTTC; V: TRBV27; J: TRBJ1-2; D: TRBD1; size: -
CDR3: CASSDGTPWVGSYEQYF; DNA: TGTGCCAGCAGTGACGGGACACCCTGGGTGGGATCCTACGAGCAGTACTTC; V: TRBV2; J: TRBJ2-7; D: -; size: -
CDR3: CASSEGGGAGANVLTF; DNA: TGTGCCAGCAGTGAAGGAGGAGGAGCTGGGGCCAACGTCCTGACTTTC; V: TRBV2; J: TRBJ2-6; D: -; size: -
CDR3: CASSETTGVGELFF; DNA: TGCGCCAGCAGTGAAACGACAGGGGTCGGGGAGCTGTTTTTT; V: TRBV10-1; J: TRBJ2-2; D: TRBD1; size: -
CDR3: CASSRRNYNEQFF; DNA: TGTGCCAGCAGTCGCCGGAATTACAATGAGCAGTTCTTC; V: TRBV6-5; J: TRBJ2-1; D: -; size: -
CDR3: CASFSGGMNTEAFF; DNA: TGTGCCAGCTTCTCAGGGGGGATGAACACTGAAGCTTTCTTT; V: TRBV6-6; J: TRBJ1-1; D: TRBD1; size: -
CDR3: CASSVTGGGANEKLFF; DNA: TGCGCCAGCAGCGTCACAGGCGGGGGTGCTAATGAAAAACTGTTTTTT; V: TRBV5-1; J: TRBJ1-4; D: -; size: -
CDR3: CASSKGWGRSSYEQYF; DNA: TGTGCCAGCAGCAAAGGTTGGGGAAGGAGCTCCTACGAGCAGTACTTC; V: TRBV21-1; J: TRBJ2-7; D: -; size: -
CDR3: CASTTGYTEAFF; DNA: TGTGCCAGTACGACAGGGTACACTGAAGCTTTCTTT; V: TRBV2; J: TRBJ1-1; D: TRBD1; size: few
CDR3: CASSFGQGIGNEQFF; DNA: TGCGCCAGCAGTTTCGGACAGGGGATAGGTAATGAGCAGTTCTTC; V: TRBV5-1; J: TRBJ2-1; D: TRBD1; size: few
CDR3: CASSIDLAGGETQETQYF; DNA: TGTGCCAGTAGTATAGATCTTGCGGGGGGCGAAACTCAAGAGACCCAGTACTTC; V: TRBV19; J: TRBJ2-5; D: TRBD2; size: -
CDR3: CASSQDGTGAPYEQYF; DNA: TGTGCCAGCAGCCAAGACGGGACGGGGGCCCCCTACGAGCAGTACTTC; V: TRBV4-2; J: TRBJ2-7; D: -; size: -
CDR3: CASSSDGFNYGYTF; DNA: TGTGCCAGCAGCTCGGACGGTTTTAACTATGGCTACACCTTC; V: TRBV7-2; J: TRBJ1-2; D: -; size: -
CDR3: CSVCPSGEAFF; DNA: TGCAGCGTTTGTCCCAGCGGGGAAGCTTTCTTT; V: TRBV29-1; J: TRBJ1-1; D: -; size: -
CDR3: CASSLERGSSYEQYF; DNA: TGTGCCAGCAGCTTAGAGCGGGGGAGCTCCTACGAGCAGTACTTC; V: TRBV7-6; J: TRBJ2-7; D: TRBD2; size: -
CDR3: CASSDRTGKNSPLHF; DNA: TGTGCCAGCAGCGACCGTACGGGGAAAAATTCACCCCTCCACTTT; V: TRBV7-8; J: TRBJ1-6; D: -; size: -
CDR3: CASAGTGVEPQHF; DNA: TGTGCCAGTGCTGGGACAGGGGTGGAGCCCCAGCATTTT; V: TRBV27; J: TRBJ1-5; D: TRBD1; size: -
CDR3: CASSLAGARPNYGYTF; DNA: TGTGCCAGCAGCTTGGCAGGGGCTCGGCCCAACTATGGCTACACCTTC; V: TRBV5-5; J: TRBJ1-2; D: -; size: -
CDR3: CASSEVRQGTGELFF; DNA: TGTGCCAGCAGTGAAGTGAGACAGGGGACCGGGGAGCTGTTTTTT; V: TRBV6-1; J: TRBJ2-2; D: TRBD1; size: -
CDR3: CASSASGPRETQYF; DNA: TGTGCCAGCAGTGCTTCCGGACCGCGGGAGACCCAGTACTTC; V: TRBV2; J: TRBJ2-5; D: -; size: -
CDR3: CASSRGVSGNTIYF; DNA: TGTGCCAGCAGCAGAGGGGTTTCTGGAAACACCATATATTTT; V: TRBV6-5; J: TRBJ1-3; D: -; size: -
CDR3: CASRLGRNNEQFF; DNA: TGTGCCAGCAGACTTGGGCGAAACAATGAGCAGTTCTTC; V: TRBV2; J: TRBJ2-1; D: -; size: -
CDR3: CASSVFSGGESYNEQFF; DNA: TGTGCCAGCAGCGTCTTTAGCGGGGGGGAATCCTACAATGAGCAGTTCTTC; V: TRBV5-6; J: TRBJ2-1; D: TRBD2; size: -
CDR3: CASQSSGLAGGYNEQFF; DNA: TGTGCCAGCCAATCGTCGGGACTAGCGGGGGGGTACAATGAGCAGTTCTTC; V: TRBV19; J: TRBJ2-1; D: TRBD2; size: -
CDR3: CASSFQGGTEAFF; DNA: TGTGCCAGCAGCTTCCAGGGTGGCACTGAAGCTTTCTTT; V: TRBV7-3; J: TRBJ1-1; D: -; size: -
CDR3: CASSLIDRDNQPQHF; DNA: TGCGCCAGCAGCCTTATTGACAGAGACAATCAGCCCCAGCATTTT; V: TRBV4-1; J: TRBJ1-5; D: -; size: -
CDR3: CASSVAGKTGTQYF; DNA: TGTGCCAGCAGCGTCGCAGGGAAGACCGGGACCCAGTACTTC; V: TRBV9; J: TRBJ2-5; D: -; size: -
CDR3: CASSSGVRGGQETQYF; DNA: TGCGCCAGCAGCTCTGGAGTACGGGGGGGACAAGAGACCCAGTACTTC; V: TRBV5-1; J: TRBJ2-5; D: TRBD2; size: -
CDR3: CSVFGTGYQETQYF; DNA: TGCAGCGTGTTCGGGACAGGATATCAAGAGACCCAGTACTTC; V: TRBV29-1; J: TRBJ2-5; D: TRBD1; size: -
CDR3: CASSLATGTDTQYF; DNA: TGTGCCAGCAGCTTAGCAACAGGTACAGATACGCAGTATTTT; V: TRBV7-6; J: TRBJ2-3; D: -; size: -
CDR3: CASSYPTQGNTEAFF; DNA: TGTGCCAGCAGTTATCCTACCCAGGGGAACACTGAAGCTTTCTTT; V: TRBV2; J: TRBJ1-1; D: -; size: few